Presented here are 24 T cell receptor beta chains from one specimen sequenced in a study of CD4 T cells in relation to SARS-CoV-2 and coronaviruses. Libraries were prepared by immunoSEQ multiplex PCR; TCRdb keeps only in-frame clonotypes and omits some of them. The sample yields around 56,000 clones, 86% seen once. CD4+ T cells from unexposed donors were obtained before the COVID-19 pandemic (2011-2018). Sample: memory CD4+ T cells from PBMCs. These receptors originate from a human donor in good health.

The chain couples TRBV7-8 to TRBJ2-7, with D unclear. CDR3 length: 14 residues. V lost 5 bases to trimming and J lost 0 bases, with 11 bases between them. Looked up from germline, CDR1 is SGHVS and CDR2 is FQNEAQ. CDR3 DNA sequence: TGTGCCAGCAGCCAGTCGGGTAGCTCCTACGAGCAGTACTTC. Translation gives CASSQSGSSYEQYF.

The chain employs TRBV2 and TRBJ1-2; D is ambiguous. The V end lost 8 bases, the J end lost 7 bases, and 14 bases lay between the germline ends. There are 12 residues in the CDR3. CDR1 is SNHLY, CDR2 FYNNEI, per germline. The CDR3 loop is CASEDQYGGYTF. The CDR3 DNA follows: TGTGCCAGCGAAGATCAATATGGTGGCTACACCTTC.

The J gene is TRBJ2-7, the V gene TRBV5-1; 10 bases agree with TRBD1. The CDR3 contains 15 residues. The J segment lost 2 bases and the V segment lost 3 bases, leaving 5 bases of the junction unmatched. The V gene's germline CDR1 is SGHRS and CDR2 YFSETQ. CDR3 DNA sequence: TGCGCCAGCAGCTCGGGGGGACAGGGGCCCTACGAGCAGTACTTC. Amino acids: CASSSGGQGPYEQYF.

V usage is TRBV28 and J usage is TRBJ2-7; D gene ambiguous. The ends were cut back, 2 bases at V and 0 bases at J, with 8 bases in the middle. The CDR3 totals 14 residues. Germline V lookup: CDR1 MDHEN, CDR2 SYDVKM. CDR3 nucleotides: TGTGCCAGCAGTTTAAGCTTTGGCTCCTACGAGCAGTACTTC. It encodes CASSLSFGSYEQYF.

V gene TRBV19 combines with J gene TRBJ2-5, with 7 bases fitting TRBD1. The germline V gene has CDR1 LNHDA and CDR2 SQIVND (reference sequence). This CDR3 has 15 amino acids. The V segment lost 1 base and the J segment 5 bases; nucleotides outside the gene matches: 7. The DNA for the CDR3 is TGTGCCAGTAGTATAGCCCCGGACAGGCGGGAGACCCAGTACTTC. It translates to CASSIAPDRRETQYF.

The rearrangement uses TRBV6-5 and TRBJ2-1; D is unresolved. The CDR3 extends over 13 amino acids. In germline, CDR1 is MNHEY, CDR2 SVGAGI. Trimming removed 7 bases from V and 0 bases from J, with 7 bases in between. CDR3 amino acids: CASTPSSYNEQFF. The CDR3 region has the DNA TGTGCCAGCACCCCGAGCTCCTACAATGAGCAGTTCTTC.

The genes are TRBV2 and TRBJ2-3; D not certain. V shed 7 bases and J shed 2 bases, with 13 bases lying between them. The length of the CDR3 is 14 residues. Germline V gene lookup returns CDR1 SNHLY and CDR2 FYNNEI. In DNA, the CDR3 is TGTGCCAGCAAGCTCGGCAGTCCCACAGATACGCAGTATTTT. Protein: CASKLGSPTDTQYF.

The V and J genes are TRBV21-1 and TRBJ2-7; the table's D call TRBD1 went unverified against the DNA. TRBV21-1 counts as a pseudogene. The CDR3 spans 15 residues. Written as DNA, the CDR3 is TGTGCCAGCAGCAAGCGTAGGACAGTAACCTACGAGCAGTACTTC. It is translated as CASSKRRTVTYEQYF.

The chain has TRBV3-1 (or the pseudogene TRBV3-2) and TRBJ2-7; D gene ambiguous. The V gene lost 3 bases and the J gene lost 9 bases, with 12 bases spanning the gap. The CDR3 is 12 amino acids. The germline CDR1 and CDR2 sequences are LGHDT and YNNKEL (reference sequence). The CDR3 bases are TGTGCCAGCAGCCACTCCGAGGCGGCGCAGTACTTC. Translating gives CASSHSEAAQYF.

The chain employs TRBV5-4 and TRBJ2-3; 10 positions agree with TRBD1. CDR1 SGHNT and CDR2 YYREEE come from the germline V gene (reference sequence). This CDR3 has 17 amino acids. J was trimmed by 4 bases and V by 2 bases; bases with no gene match: 10. The CDR3 reads CASSFTVRQGAPDTQYF. CDR3 DNA: TGTGCCAGCAGCTTTACGGTTCGACAGGGGGCGCCAGATACGCAGTATTTT. The whole variable domain, filled in from reference TRBV5-4 and TRBJ2-3, reads ETGVTQSPTHLIKTRGQQVTLRCSSQSGHNTVSWYQQALGQGPQFIFQYYREEENGRGNFPPRFSGLQFPNYSSELNVNALELDDSALYLCASSFTVRQGAPDTQYFGPGTRLTVL.

This chain uses TRBV21-1 with TRBJ2-3; TRBD1, the table's D call, lacks a check against the DNA. TRBV21-1 is a known pseudogene. The CDR3 contains 16 residues. The CDR3 DNA reads TGTGCCAGCAGCTTTGGCCAGGGGCGCAGGACAGATACGCAGTATTTT. This sequence encodes CASSFGQGRRTDTQYF.

The chain has TRBV28 and TRBJ2-5, with TRBD2 matching over 8 bases. The germline CDR1 and CDR2 sequences are MDHEN and SYDVKM. V shed 6 bases and J 4 bases; nucleotides not matched to a gene: 13. The CDR3 is made up of 16 amino acids. Here the CDR3 reads CASSPGGSGKGETQYF. DNA for the CDR3: TGTGCCAGCAGCCCTGGGGGTAGCGGGAAGGGAGAGACCCAGTACTTC.

This clone showed up just once. For the CDR3, the DNA is TGTGCCAGTAGTATCGGGACAGGGGCAGCAGATACGCAGTATTTT. Translation: CASSIGTGAADTQYF. This chain uses TRBV19 with TRBJ2-3; 10 nucleotides align to TRBD1. The trim removed 3 bases at V and 4 bases at J, leaving 4 bases unmatched. The germline V gene encodes CDR1 LNHDA and CDR2 SQIVND (reference sequence). The CDR3 loop spans 15 amino acids. Drawing the rest from reference TRBV19 and TRBJ2-3, the complete variable domain is DGGITQSPKYLFRKEGQNVTLSCEQNLNHDAMYWYRQDPGQGLRLIYYSQIVNDFQKGDIAEGYSVSREKKESFPLTVTSAQKNPTAFYLCASSIGTGAADTQYFGPGTRLTVL.

The gene calls are TRBV5-1 and TRBJ1-6; 8 bases are a match to TRBD1. The V segment lost 0 bases and the J segment 0 bases; nucleotides outside the gene matches: 5. This CDR3 spans 18 amino acids. Germline lookup yields CDR1 SGHRS and CDR2 YFSETQ. DNA for the CDR3: TGCGCCAGCAGCTTGGTCGGGACAGGTAGCTCCTATAATTCACCCCTCCACTTT. Translated: CASSLVGTGSSYNSPLHF.

The genes are TRBV6-6 and TRBJ2-7; 12 bases are shared with TRBD2. CDR1 is MNHNY and CDR2 is SVGAGI in the germline V gene (reference sequence). The CDR3 is 16 residues long. The junction had 13 bases not matched to a gene; V was cut back by 6 bases and J by 7 bases. The CDR3 bases are TGTGCCAGCAGCAAACCGCTAGCGGGAGGGTTTCTGGAGCAGTACTTC. This encodes CASSKPLAGGFLEQYF.

The J gene is TRBJ1-6, the V gene TRBV18; D uncertain. Germline CDR1 KGHSH, CDR2 LQKENI. V lost 3 bases and J lost 7, with 10 bases in between. There are 14 residues in the CDR3. The CDR3 DNA is TGTGCCAGCTCACCGGTCGATGGGAATTCACCCCTCCACTTT. Residues: CASSPVDGNSPLHF.

This clone has just a few counts. This chain joins TRBV14 and TRBJ2-4; 13 bases align to TRBD2. This CDR3 has 20 amino acids. V dropped 3 bases and J dropped 0; count of bases not matched to a gene: 11. Germline-derived CDR1 and CDR2 are SGHDN and FVKESK. The DNA of the CDR3 is TGTGCCAGCAGCCAGCGGGGACTAGCGGGGCCGACCGTAGCCAAAAACATTCAGTACTTC. Amino acids: CASSQRGLAGPTVAKNIQYF.

In its sample, this clone was seen a few times. The chain carries TRBV15 and TRBJ2-4; D remains unclear. Germline lookup yields CDR1 LNHNV and CDR2 YYDKDF (reference sequence). The germline V and J ends were trimmed by 0 bases and 2 bases, with 8 bases remaining between them. CDR3 length equals 15 residues. This CDR3 is CATSRESATKNIQYF. The CDR3 DNA is TGTGCCACCAGCAGAGAGAGTGCAACCAAAAACATTCAGTACTTC.

The rearrangement uses TRBV5-1 and TRBJ2-5; 9 positions agree with TRBD1. CDR1 SGHRS and CDR2 YFSETQ come from the germline V gene. The CDR3 covers 16 residues. Germline trimming cut 4 bases from V and 5 bases from J; bases unmatched to any gene: 12. Here the CDR3 DNA reads TGCGCCAGCAGCACCGGACAGGGGCTCCCGAGGGAGACCCAGTACTTC. This codes for CASSTGQGLPRETQYF.

The V and J genes are TRBV7-8 and TRBJ2-3; 7 bases are shared with TRBD1. CDR1 and CDR2 from the germline V gene are SGHVS and FQNEAQ. This CDR3 has 15 amino acids. The trim removed 6 bases at V and 1 base at J, leaving 7 bases unmatched. CDR3 nucleotide sequence: TGTGCCAGCAGACTACAGGGGTTGGGCACAGATACGCAGTATTTT. The encoded protein is CASRLQGLGTDTQYF.

In nucleotides, the CDR3 is TGTGCCAGCAGCTTGGGACAGCTGGGTAGCAATCAGCCCCAGCATTTT. As protein: CASSLGQLGSNQPQHF. The chain carries TRBV5-5 and TRBJ1-5, with D possibly being TRBD1 (5 bases). Germline V gene data show CDR1 as SGHKS and CDR2 as YYEKEE (reference sequence). Trimming left V 0 bases short and J 0 bases short, with 10 bases between. The CDR3 spans 16 residues.

This clone appeared a single time. The chain combines TRBV12-3 or TRBV12-4 with TRBJ1-1; D is unresolved. The CDR3 covers 13 residues. V lost 6 bases and J lost 1, with 9 bases in between. The CDR3, as DNA: TGTGCCAGCAGCCTCTCCAGGAACACTGAAGCTTTCTTT. This translates into CASSLSRNTEAFF.

The V call is TRBV3-1 (or the pseudogene TRBV3-2), the J call TRBJ1-6, with D unresolved. Germline CDR1 LGHDT, CDR2 YNNKEL (reference sequence). This CDR3 has 17 amino acids. V dropped 1 base and J dropped 0 bases, with 10 bases sitting between them. The CDR3 DNA reads TGTGCCAGCAGCCAAGGACTTCCGAGCTCCTATAATTCACCCCTCCACTTT. Residues: CASSQGLPSSYNSPLHF.

The gene calls are TRBV10-1 and TRBJ2-3; 8 bases fit TRBD1. Germline values: CDR1 WNHNN, CDR2 SYGVQD (reference sequence). The CDR3 totals 14 residues. V was pared by 4 bases and J by 5 bases, with 5 bases of the junction left unmatched. The CDR3 DNA reads TGCGCCAGCAGTGGATGGACAGGGAGAGATACGCAGTATTTT. Its protein product is CASSGWTGRDTQYF.